This T cell receptor (beta chain) came from a study of shared clonotypes between healthy human individuals. Germline V gives CDR1 SGHRS, CDR2 YFSETQ. Trimming shortened V by 4 bases and J by 8 bases, and 21 bases separated the two germline ends. This CDR3 has 16 amino acids. The data were produced by immunoSEQ multiplex PCR, yet TCRdb's version contains in-frame clones alone and is incomplete. The data show about 2.3 million clones, 85% to 95% seen once. The chain links TRBV5-1 to TRBJ1-4; possibly TRBD1 for D (5 bases). The sequenced material came from naive CD4+ T cells from PBMCs. Subset defined: CD45RA+ positively selected. This TCR derives from a young man in good health. Some clones in this sample may be carry-over from other donors' samples. The CDR3 reads CASSPGADLAREKLFF. CDR3 sequence (DNA): TGCGCCAGCAGCCCCGGGGCCGACCTGGCTAGGGAAAAACTGTTTTTT.